This TCR beta chain was recorded in a study of T cells after yellow fever vaccination. The study's findings and limits: The secondary response was weaker, and its peak arrived faster, on day 5 versus 15.

Comments on this clonotype: What it binds is not known.

5'RACE template switching added a universal primer site and UMIs to TCR cDNA. TCRdb itself ran the 5' RACE reads through MiXCR, one entry per CDR3 protein. The sample holds about 310,000 distinct CDR3 sequences, around 4% seen once. V shed 2 bases and J shed 6 bases, with 9 bases lying between them. Germline V gene lookup returns CDR1 DFQATT and CDR2 SNEGSKA (reference sequence). The CDR3 is 12 residues long. This TCR was recovered from a man aged 18-30 years who received the YFV17D yellow fever vaccine. The sequencing here drew on PBMCs, taken on the day of the yellow fever booster vaccination. The chain carries TRBV20-1 and TRBJ2-3; possibly TRBD1 for D (5 bases). CDR3 nucleotide sequence: TGCAGTGCTAGACAGGGCCCCGATACGCAGTATTTT. This codes for CSARQGPDTQYF.